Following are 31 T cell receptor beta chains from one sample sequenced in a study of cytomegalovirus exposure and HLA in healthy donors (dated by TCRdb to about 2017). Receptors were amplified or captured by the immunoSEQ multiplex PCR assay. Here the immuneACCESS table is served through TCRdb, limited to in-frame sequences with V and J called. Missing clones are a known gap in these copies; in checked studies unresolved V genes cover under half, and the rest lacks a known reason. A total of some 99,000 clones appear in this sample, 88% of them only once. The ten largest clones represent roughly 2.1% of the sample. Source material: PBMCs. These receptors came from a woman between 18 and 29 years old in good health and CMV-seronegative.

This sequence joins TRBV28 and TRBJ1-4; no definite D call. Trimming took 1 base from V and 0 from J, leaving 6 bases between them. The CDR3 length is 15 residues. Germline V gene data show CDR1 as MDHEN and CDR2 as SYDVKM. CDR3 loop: CASSLSGATNEKLFF. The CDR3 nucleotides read TGTGCCAGCAGTTTATCCGGTGCAACTAATGAAAAACTGTTTTTT.

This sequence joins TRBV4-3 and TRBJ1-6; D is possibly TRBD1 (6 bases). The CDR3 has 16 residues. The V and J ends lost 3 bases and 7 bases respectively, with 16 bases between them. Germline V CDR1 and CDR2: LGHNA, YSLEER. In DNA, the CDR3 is TGCGCCAGCAGCCAGGTAGCAGGACAGACAAATTCACCCCTCCACTTT. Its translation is CASSQVAGQTNSPLHF.

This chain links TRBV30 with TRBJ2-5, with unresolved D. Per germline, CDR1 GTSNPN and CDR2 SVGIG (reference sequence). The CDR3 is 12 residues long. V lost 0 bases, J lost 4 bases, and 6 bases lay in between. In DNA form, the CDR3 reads TGTGCCTGGAGTGTACTTGTAGAGACCCAGTACTTC. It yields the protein CAWSVLVETQYF.

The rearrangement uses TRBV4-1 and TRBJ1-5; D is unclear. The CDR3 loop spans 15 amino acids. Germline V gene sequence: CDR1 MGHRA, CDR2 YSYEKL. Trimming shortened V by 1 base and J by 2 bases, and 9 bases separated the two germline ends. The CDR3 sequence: CASSQGPGGNQPQHF. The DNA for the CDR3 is TGCGCCAGCAGCCAAGGGCCGGGAGGCAATCAGCCCCAGCATTTT.

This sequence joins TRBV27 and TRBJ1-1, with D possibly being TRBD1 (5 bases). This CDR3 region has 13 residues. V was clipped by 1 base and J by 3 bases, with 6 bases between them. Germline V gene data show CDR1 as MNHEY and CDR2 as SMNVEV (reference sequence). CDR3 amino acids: CASSLWGDTEAFF. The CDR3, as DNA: TGTGCCAGCAGTTTATGGGGGGACACTGAAGCTTTCTTT.

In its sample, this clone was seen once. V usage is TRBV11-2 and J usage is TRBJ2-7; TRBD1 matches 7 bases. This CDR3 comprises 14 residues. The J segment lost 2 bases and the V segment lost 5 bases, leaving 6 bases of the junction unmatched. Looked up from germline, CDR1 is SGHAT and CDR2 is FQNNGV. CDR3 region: CASSTRQGTYEQYF. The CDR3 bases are TGTGCCAGCAGCACCCGACAGGGTACCTACGAGCAGTACTTC. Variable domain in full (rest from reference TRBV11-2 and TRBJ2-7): EAGVAQSPRYKIIEKRQSVAFWCNPISGHATLYWYQQILGQGPKLLIQFQNNGVVDDSQLPKDRFSAERLKGVDSTLKIQPAKLEDSAVYLCASSTRQGTYEQYFGPGTRLTVT.

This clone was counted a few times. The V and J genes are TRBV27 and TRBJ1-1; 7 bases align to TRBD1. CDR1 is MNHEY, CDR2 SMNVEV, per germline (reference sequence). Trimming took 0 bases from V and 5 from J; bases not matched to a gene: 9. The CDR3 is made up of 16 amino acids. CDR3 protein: CASSLSPTGVKTEAFF. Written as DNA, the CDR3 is TGTGCCAGCAGTTTATCCCCTACAGGGGTTAAAACTGAAGCTTTCTTT.

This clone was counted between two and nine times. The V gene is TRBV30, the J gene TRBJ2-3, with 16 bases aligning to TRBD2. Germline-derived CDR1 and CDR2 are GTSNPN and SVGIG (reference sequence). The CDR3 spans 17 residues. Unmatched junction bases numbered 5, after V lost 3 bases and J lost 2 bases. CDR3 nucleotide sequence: TGTGCCTGGAGGGCCGGGACTAGCGGGAGGGCCACAGATACGCAGTATTTT. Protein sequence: CAWRAGTSGRATDTQYF.

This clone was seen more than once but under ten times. For the CDR3, the DNA is TGTGCCAGCAGTCGGGACAGGGCGTCTGGAAACACCATATATTTT. Translating gives CASSRDRASGNTIYF. V and J are TRBV6-5 and TRBJ1-3, with 9 positions matching TRBD1. V lost 5 bases and J lost 1; bases outside the gene matches: 3. Germline V lookup: CDR1 MNHEY, CDR2 SVGAGI. The CDR3 has 15 amino acids.

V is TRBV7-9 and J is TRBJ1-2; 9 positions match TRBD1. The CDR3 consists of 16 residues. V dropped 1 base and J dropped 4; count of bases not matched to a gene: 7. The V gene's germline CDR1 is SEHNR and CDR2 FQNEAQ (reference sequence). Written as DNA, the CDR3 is TGTGCCAGCAGCTTAGTCCAGACAGGGGGAATCTATGGCTACACCTTC. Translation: CASSLVQTGGIYGYTF.

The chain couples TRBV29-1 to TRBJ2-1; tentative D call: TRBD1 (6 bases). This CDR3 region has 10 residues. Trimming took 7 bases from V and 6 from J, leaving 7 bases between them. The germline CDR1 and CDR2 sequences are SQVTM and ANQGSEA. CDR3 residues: CSGQVNEQFF. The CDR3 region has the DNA TGCAGCGGACAGGTCAATGAGCAGTTCTTC.

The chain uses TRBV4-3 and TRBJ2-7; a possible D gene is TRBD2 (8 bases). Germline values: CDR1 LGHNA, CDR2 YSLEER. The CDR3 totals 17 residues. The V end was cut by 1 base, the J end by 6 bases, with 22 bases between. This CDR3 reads CASSQAHGGREGAEQYF. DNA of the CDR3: TGCGCCAGCAGCCAAGCACATGGGGGACGGGAGGGGGCCGAGCAGTACTTC.

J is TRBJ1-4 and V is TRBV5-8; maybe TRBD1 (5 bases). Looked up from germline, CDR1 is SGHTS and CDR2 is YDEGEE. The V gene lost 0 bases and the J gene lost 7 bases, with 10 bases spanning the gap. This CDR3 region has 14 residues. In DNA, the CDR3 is TGTGCCAGCAGCTTGGAGATGGGGGGTGAAAAACTGTTTTTT. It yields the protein CASSLEMGGEKLFF.

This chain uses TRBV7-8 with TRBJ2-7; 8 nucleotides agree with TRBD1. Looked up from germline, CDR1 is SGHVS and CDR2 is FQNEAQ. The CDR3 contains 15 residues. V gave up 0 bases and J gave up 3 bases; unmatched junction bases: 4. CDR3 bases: TGTGCCAGCAGCTTAGCGGCAGGGGGCTACTACGAGCAGTACTTC. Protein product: CASSLAAGGYYEQYF.

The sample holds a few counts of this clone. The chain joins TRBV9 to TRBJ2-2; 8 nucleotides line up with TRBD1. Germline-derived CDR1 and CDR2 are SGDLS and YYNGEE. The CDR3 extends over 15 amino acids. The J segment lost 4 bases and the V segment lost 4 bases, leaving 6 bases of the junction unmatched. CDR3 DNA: TGTGCCAGCAGCCCCAGACAGGGGAGCACCGGGGAGCTGTTTTTT. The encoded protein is CASSPRQGSTGELFF.

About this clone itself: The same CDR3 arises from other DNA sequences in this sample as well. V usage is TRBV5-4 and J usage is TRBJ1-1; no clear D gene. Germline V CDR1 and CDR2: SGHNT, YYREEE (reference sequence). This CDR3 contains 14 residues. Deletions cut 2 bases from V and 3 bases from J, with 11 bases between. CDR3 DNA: TGTGCCAGCAGCTTCGGTGGCGGGGACACTGAAGCTTTCTTT. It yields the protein CASSFGGGDTEAFF.

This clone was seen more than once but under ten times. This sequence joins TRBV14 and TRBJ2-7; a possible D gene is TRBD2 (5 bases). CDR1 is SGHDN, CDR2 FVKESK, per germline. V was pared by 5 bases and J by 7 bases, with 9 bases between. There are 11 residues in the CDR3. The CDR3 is CASSSTSEQYF. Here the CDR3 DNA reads TGTGCCAGCAGCTCAACTAGTGAGCAGTACTTC.

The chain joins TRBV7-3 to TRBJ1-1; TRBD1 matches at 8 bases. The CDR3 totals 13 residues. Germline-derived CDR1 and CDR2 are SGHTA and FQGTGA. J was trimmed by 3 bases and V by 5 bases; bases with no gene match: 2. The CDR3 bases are TGTGCCAGCAGCCGACAGGGGTACACTGAAGCTTTCTTT. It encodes CASSRQGYTEAFF.

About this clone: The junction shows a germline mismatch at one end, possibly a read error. The CDR3 reads CASSLAGAKSYEQYF. DNA for the CDR3: TGTGCCAGCAGCCTAGCGGGGGCGAAGTCCTACGAGCAGTACTTC. This sequence joins TRBV7-9 and TRBJ2-7, with 10 bases that match TRBD2. The CDR3 has 15 residues. The germline CDR1 and CDR2 sequences are SEHNR and FQNEAQ (reference sequence). The full variable domain, completed using reference TRBV7-9 and TRBJ2-7, is DTGVSQNPRHKITKRGQNVTFRCDPISEHNRLYWYRQTLGQGPEFLTYFQNEAQLEKSRLLSDRFSAERPKGSFSTLEIQRTEQGDSAMYLCASSLAGAKSYEQYFGPGTRLTVT.

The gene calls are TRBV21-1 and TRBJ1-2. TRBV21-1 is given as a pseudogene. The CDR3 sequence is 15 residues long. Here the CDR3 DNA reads TGTGCCAGCACCCGGGTCCCGACTTTTCCCTGTGTCTACACCTTC. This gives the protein CASTRVPTFPCVYTF.

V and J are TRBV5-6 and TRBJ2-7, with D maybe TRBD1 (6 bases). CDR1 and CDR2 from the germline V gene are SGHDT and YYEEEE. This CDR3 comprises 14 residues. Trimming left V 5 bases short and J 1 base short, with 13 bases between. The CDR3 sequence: CASSPQGYSYEQYF. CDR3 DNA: TGTGCCAGCAGTCCACAGGGTTATTCCTACGAGCAGTACTTC.

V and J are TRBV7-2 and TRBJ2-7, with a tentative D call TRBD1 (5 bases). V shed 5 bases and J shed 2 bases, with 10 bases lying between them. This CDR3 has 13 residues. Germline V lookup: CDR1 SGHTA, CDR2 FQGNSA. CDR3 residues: CASSKTAPYEQYF. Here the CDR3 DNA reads TGTGCCAGCAGCAAGACAGCCCCCTACGAGCAGTACTTC.

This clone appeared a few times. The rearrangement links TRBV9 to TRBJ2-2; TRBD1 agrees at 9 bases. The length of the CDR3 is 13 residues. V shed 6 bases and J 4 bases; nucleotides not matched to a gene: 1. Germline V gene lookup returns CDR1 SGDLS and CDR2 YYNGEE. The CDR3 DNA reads TGTGCCAGCACGACAGGGGGCACCGGGGAGCTGTTTTTT. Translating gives CASTTGGTGELFF. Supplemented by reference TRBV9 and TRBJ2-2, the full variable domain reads DSGVTQTPKHLITATGQRVTLRCSPRSGDLSVYWYQQSLDQGLQFLIQYYNGEERAKGNILERFSAQQFPDLHSELNLSSLELGDSALYFCASTTGGTGELFFGEGSRLTVL.

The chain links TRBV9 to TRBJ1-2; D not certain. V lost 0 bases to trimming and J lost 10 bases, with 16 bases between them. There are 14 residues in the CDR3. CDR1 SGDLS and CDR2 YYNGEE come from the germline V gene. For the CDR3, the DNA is TGTGCCAGCAGCGTAGCCTCTCTAGCATTAGTCTACACCTTC. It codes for CASSVASLALVYTF.

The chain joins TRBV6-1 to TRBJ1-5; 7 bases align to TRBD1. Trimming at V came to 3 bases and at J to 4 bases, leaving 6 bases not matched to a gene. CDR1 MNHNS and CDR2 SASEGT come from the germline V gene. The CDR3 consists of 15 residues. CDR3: CASSDPGQQNQPQHF. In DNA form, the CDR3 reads TGTGCCAGCAGTGACCCGGGACAGCAAAATCAGCCCCAGCATTTT.

This CDR3 is CAWHLAGEKNIQYF. The CDR3 nucleotides read TGTGCCTGGCACCTGGCGGGAGAGAAAAACATTCAGTACTTC. The genes are TRBV30 and TRBJ2-4; 7 nucleotides line up with TRBD2. Germline values: CDR1 GTSNPN, CDR2 SVGIG (reference sequence). Trimming removed 5 bases from V and 4 bases from J; junction bases left unmatched: 8. The CDR3 length is 14 residues. Looking up the rest from reference TRBV30 and TRBJ2-4 gives the full variable domain: SQTIHQWPATLVQPVGSPLSLECTVEGTSNPNLYWYRQAAGRGLQLLFYSVGIGQISSEVPQNLSASRPQDRQFILSSKKLLLSDSGFYLCAWHLAGEKNIQYFGAGTRLSVL.

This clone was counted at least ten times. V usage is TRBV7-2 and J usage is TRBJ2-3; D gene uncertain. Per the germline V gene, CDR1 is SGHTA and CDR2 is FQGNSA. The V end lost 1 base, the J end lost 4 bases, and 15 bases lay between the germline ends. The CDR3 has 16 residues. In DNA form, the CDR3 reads TGTGCCAGCAGCTTAGTAGATCCCAGGCTCGCAGATACGCAGTATTTT. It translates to CASSLVDPRLADTQYF.

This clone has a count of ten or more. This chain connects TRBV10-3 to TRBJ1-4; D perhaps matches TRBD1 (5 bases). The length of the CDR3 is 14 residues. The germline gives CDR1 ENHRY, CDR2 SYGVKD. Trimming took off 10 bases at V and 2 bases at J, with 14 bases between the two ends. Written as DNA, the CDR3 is TGTGCCAGCGCCCCGCAGGGTACTAATGAAAAACTGTTTTTT. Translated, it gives CASAPQGTNEKLFF.

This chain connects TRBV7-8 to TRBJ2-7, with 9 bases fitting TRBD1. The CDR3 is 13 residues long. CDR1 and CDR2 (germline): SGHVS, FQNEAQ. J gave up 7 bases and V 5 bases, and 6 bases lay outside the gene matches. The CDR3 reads CASSQGQGVEQYF. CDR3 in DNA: TGTGCCAGCAGCCAGGGACAGGGTGTTGAGCAGTACTTC.

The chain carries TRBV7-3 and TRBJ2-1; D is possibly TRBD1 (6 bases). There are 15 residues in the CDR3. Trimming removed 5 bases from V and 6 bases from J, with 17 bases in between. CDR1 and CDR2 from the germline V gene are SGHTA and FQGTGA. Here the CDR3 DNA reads TGTGCCAGCAGCCTCAACAGGGAAGCCTTCAATGAGCAGTTCTTC. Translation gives CASSLNREAFNEQFF.

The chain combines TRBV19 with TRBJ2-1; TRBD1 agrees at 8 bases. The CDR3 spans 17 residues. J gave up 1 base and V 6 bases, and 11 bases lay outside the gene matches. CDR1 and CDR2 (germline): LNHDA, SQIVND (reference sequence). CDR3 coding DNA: TGTGCCAGTAGCAACTTACAGGGGGGAGGATCCTACAATGAGCAGTTCTTC. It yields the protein CASSNLQGGGSYNEQFF.